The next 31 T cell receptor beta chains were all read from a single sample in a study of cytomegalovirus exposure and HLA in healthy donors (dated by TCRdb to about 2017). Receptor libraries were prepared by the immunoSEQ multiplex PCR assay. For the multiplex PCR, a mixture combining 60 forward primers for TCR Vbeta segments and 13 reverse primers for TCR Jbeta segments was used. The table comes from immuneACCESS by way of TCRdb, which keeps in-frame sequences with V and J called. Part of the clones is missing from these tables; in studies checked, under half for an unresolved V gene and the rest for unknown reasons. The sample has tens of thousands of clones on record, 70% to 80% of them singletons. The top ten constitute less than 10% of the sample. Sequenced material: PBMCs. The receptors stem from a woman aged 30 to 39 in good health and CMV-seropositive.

The CDR3 nucleotides read TGTGCCAGCAGCCCTGCGGGGACCTACGAGCAGTACTTC. It yields the protein CASSPAGTYEQYF. This chain uses TRBV7-9 with TRBJ2-7; the D gene is possibly TRBD2 (6 bases). Germline CDR1 SEHNR, CDR2 FQNEAQ (reference sequence). The CDR3 length is 13 residues. The V end was cut by 5 bases, the J end by 2 bases, with 10 bases between.

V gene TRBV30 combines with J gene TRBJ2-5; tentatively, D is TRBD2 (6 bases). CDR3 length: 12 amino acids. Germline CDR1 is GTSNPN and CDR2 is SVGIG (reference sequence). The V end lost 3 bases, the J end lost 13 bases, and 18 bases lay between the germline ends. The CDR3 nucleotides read TGTGCCTGGAGATATGGACTAACGCCCATGTACTTC. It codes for CAWRYGLTPMYF.

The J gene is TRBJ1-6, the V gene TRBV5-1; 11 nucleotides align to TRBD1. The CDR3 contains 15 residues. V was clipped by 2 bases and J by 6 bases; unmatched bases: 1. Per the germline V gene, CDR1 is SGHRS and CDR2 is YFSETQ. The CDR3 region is CASSFGQGANSPLHF. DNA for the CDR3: TGCGCCAGCAGCTTCGGACAGGGGGCTAATTCACCCCTCCACTTT.

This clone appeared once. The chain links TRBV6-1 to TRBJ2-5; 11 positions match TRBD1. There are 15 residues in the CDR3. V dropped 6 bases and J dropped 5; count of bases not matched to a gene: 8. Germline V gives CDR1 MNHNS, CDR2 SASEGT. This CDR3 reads CASSQPGTGGETQYF. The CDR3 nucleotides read TGTGCCAGCAGCCAGCCCGGGACAGGGGGTGAGACCCAGTACTTC.

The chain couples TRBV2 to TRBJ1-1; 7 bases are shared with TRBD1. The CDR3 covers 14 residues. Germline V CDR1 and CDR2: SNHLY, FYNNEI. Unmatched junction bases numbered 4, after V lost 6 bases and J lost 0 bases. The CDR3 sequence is CASREGQMNTEAFF. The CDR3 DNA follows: TGTGCCAGCAGAGAGGGACAGATGAACACTGAAGCTTTCTTT.

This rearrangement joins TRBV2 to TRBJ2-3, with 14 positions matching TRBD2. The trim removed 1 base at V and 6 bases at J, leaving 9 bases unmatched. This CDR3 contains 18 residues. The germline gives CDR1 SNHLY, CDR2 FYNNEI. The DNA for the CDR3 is TGTGCCAGCAGTGAAGGGAGACTAGCGGGAGGGCCGGAGGATACGCAGTATTTT. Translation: CASSEGRLAGGPEDTQYF.

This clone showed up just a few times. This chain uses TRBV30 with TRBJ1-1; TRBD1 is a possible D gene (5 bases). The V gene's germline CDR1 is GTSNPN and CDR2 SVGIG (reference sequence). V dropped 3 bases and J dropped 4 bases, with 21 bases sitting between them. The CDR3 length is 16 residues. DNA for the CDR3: TGTGCCTGGAGCGCCCGGTATGGGCGGGGGACCACTGAAGCTTTCTTT. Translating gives CAWSARYGRGTTEAFF.

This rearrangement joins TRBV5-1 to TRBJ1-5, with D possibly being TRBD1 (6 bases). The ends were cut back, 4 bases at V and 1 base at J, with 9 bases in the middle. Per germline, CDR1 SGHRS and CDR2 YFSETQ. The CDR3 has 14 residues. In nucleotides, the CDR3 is TGCGCCAGCAGCGAGGGGGTAAGCAATCAGCCCCAGCATTTT. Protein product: CASSEGVSNQPQHF.

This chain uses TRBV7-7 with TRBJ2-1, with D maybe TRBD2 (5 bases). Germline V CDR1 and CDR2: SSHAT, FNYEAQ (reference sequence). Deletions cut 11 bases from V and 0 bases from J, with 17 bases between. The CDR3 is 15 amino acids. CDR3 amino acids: CAFPTAVSSYNEQFF. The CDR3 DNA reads TGTGCCTTCCCCACAGCGGTAAGCTCCTACAATGAGCAGTTCTTC.

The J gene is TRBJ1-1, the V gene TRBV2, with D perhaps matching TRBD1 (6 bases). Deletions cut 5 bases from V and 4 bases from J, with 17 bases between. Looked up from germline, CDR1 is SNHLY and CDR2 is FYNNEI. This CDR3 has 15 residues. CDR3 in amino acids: CASSNRDTLPTEAFF. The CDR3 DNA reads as TGTGCCAGCAGTAACCGGGACACCCTCCCCACTGAAGCTTTCTTT. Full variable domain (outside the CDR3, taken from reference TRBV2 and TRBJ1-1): EPEVTQTPSHQVTQMGQEVILRCVPISNHLYFYWYRQILGQKVEFLVSFYNNEISEKSEIFDDQFSVERPDGSNFTLKIRSTKLEDSAMYFCASSNRDTLPTEAFFGQGTRLTVV.

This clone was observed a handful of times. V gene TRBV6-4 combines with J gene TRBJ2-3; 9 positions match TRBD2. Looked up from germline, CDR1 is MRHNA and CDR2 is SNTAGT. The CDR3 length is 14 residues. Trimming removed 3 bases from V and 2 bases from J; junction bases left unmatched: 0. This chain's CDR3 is CASSEGLATDTQYF. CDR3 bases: TGTGCCAGCAGTGAGGGACTAGCCACAGATACGCAGTATTTT.

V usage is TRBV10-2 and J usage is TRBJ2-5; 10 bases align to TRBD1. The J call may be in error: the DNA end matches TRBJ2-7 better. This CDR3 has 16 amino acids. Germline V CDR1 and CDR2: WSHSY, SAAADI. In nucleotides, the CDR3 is TGCGCCAGCAGTGAGGCCGGGACAGGGGTGAGCTACGAGCAGTACTTC. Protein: CASSEAGTGVSYEQYF.

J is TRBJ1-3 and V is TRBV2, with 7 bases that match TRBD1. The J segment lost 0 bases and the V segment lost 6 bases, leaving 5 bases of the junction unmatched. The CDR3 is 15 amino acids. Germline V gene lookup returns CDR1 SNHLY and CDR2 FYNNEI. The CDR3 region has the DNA TGTGCCAGCAGCACACAGGGGTTCTCTGGAAACACCATATATTTT. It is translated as CASSTQGFSGNTIYF.

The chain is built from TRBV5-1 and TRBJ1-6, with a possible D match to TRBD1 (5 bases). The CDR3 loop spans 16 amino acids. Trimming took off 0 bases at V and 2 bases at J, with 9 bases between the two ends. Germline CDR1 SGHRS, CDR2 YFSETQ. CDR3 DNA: TGCGCCAGCAGCTTGGATGCAGGGACCTATAATTCACCCCTCCACTTT. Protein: CASSLDAGTYNSPLHF.

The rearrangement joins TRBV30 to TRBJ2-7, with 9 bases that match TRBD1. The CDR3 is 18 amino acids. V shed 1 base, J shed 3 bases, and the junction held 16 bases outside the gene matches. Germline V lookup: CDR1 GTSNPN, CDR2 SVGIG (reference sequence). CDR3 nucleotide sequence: TGTGCCTGGAGTGAAACCCGATCCGGGACAGGGAACTTCTACGAGCAGTACTTC. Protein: CAWSETRSGTGNFYEQYF.

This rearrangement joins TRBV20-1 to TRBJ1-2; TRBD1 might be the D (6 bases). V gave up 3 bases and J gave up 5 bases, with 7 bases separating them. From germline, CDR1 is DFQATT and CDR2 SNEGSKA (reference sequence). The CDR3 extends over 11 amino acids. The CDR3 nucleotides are TGCAGTGCTAGTACAGGGTATGGCTACACCTTC. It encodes CSASTGYGYTF.

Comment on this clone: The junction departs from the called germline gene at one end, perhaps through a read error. The chain's CDR3 is CACSGQRDQPQHF. Written as DNA, the CDR3 is TGTGCCTGTAGCGGACAGCGCGATCAGCCCCAGCATTTT. The V and J genes are TRBV19 and TRBJ1-5, with D perhaps TRBD1 (6 bases). This CDR3 contains 13 residues. The V gene's germline CDR1 is LNHDA and CDR2 SQIVND (reference sequence).

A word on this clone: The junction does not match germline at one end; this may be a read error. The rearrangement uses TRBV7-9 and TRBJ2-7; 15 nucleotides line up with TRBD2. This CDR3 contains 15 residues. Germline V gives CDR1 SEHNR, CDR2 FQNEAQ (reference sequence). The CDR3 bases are TGTTCCAGCAGCTACAGGGGACTAGCGGGGGGAAGGCAGTACTTC. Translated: CSSSYRGLAGGRQYF.

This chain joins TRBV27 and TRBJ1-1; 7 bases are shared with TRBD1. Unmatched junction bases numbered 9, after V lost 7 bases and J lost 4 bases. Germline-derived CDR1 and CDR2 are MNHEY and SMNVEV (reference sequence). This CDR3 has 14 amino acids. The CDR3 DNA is TGTGCCAGCACACCAGGGGGGCCGGGCACTGAAGCTTTCTTT. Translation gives CASTPGGPGTEAFF.

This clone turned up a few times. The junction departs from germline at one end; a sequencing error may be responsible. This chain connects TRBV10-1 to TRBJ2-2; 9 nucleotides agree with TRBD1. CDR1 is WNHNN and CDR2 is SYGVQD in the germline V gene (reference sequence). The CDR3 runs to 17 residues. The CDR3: CASSESLQGANTGELFF. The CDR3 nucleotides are TGCGCCAGCAGTGAGTCTTTACAGGGGGCGAATACCGGGGAGCTGTTTTTT.

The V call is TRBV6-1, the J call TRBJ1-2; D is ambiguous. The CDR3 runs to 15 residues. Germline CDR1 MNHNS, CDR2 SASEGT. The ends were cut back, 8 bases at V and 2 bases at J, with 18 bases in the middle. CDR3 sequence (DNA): TGTGCCAGCTATTGGGGAGGCTCTTGGAACTATGGCTACACCTTC. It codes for CASYWGGSWNYGYTF.

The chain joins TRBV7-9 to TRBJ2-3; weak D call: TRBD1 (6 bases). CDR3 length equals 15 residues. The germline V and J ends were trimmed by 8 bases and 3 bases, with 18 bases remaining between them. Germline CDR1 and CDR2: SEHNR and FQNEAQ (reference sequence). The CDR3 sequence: CASAPRGHLTDTQYF. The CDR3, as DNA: TGTGCCAGCGCCCCTAGGGGACACTTGACAGATACGCAGTATTTT.

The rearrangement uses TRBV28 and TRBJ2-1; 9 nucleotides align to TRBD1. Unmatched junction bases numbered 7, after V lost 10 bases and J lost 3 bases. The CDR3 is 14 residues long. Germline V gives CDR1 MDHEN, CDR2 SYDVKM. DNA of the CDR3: TGTGCCACCTCTTGGACAGGGGTCTACAATGAGCAGTTCTTC. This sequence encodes CATSWTGVYNEQFF.

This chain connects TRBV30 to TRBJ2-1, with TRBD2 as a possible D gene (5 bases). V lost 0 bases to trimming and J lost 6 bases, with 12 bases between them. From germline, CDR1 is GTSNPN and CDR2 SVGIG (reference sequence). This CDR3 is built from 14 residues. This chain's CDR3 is CAWSVFLLGNEQFF. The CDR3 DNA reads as TGTGCCTGGAGTGTCTTTCTACTAGGCAATGAGCAGTTCTTC.

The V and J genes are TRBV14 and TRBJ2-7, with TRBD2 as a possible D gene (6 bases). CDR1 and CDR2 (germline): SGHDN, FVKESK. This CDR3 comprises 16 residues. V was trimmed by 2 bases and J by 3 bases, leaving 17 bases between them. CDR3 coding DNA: TGTGCCAGCAGCCAAATTCAAGCGGGTAATCTCTACGAGCAGTACTTC. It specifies CASSQIQAGNLYEQYF.

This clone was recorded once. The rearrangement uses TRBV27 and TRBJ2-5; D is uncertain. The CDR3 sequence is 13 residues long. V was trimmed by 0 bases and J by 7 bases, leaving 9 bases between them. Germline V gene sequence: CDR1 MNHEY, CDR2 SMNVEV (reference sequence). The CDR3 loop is CASSLSPVGTQYF. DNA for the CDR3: TGTGCCAGCAGTTTATCCCCCGTCGGGACCCAGTACTTC.

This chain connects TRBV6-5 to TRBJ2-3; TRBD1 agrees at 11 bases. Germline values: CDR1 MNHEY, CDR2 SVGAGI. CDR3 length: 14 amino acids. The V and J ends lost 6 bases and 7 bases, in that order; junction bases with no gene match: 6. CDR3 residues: CASSSDRGRNTQYF. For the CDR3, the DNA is TGTGCCAGCAGCTCGGACAGGGGGCGGAATACGCAGTATTTT.

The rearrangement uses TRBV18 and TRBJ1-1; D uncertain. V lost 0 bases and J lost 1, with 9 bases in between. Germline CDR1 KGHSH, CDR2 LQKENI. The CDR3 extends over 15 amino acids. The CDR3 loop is CASSPPSVSNTEAFF. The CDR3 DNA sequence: TGTGCCAGCTCACCACCATCGGTTTCGAACACTGAAGCTTTCTTT.

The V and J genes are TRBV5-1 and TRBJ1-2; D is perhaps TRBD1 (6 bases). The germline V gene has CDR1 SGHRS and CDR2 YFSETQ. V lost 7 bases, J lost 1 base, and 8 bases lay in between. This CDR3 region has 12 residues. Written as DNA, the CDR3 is TGCGCCAGCCACAGGGATAACTATGGCTACACCTTC. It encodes CASHRDNYGYTF.

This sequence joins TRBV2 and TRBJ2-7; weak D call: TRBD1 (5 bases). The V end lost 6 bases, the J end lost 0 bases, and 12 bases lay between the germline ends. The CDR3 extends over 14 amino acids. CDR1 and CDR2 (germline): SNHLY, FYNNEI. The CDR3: CASSGDRFSYEQYF. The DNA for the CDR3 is TGTGCCAGCAGCGGCGACAGATTCTCCTACGAGCAGTACTTC.

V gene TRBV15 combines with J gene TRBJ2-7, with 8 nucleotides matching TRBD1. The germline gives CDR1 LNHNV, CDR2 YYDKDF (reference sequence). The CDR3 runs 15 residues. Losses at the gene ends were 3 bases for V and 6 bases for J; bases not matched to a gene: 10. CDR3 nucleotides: TGTGCCACCAGCAGGAGGGGGCAGGGGGCATCCGAGCAGTACTTC. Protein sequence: CATSRRGQGASEQYF.